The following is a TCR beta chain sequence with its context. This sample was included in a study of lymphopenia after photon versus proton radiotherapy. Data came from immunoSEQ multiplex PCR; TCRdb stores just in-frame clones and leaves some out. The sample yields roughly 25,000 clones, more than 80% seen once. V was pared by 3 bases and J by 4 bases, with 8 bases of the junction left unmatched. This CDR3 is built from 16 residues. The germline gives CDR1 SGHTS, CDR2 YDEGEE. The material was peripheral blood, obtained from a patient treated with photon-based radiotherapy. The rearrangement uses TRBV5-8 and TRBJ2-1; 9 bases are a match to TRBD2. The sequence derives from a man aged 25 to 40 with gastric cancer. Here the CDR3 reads CASSWGLANIYNEQFF. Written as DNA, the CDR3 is TGTGCCAGCAGCTGGGGACTAGCTAATATTTACAATGAGCAGTTCTTC.